This TCR beta chain emerged from a study of blood T cell repertoires in COVID-19. As for the study in general: Material from acute and convalescent COVID-19 was sourced from the United States, Italy and Spain. T cells, B-cell-depleted T cells, or PBMCs supplied cDNA or gDNA.

As handled by the study authors: Quantification of nucleated cells was approximated via reference gene primer amplification. Measured with immunoSEQ multiplex PCR; TCRdb has only the in-frame clones, and not every one. V, J and clone size were drawn from that table, and D and trimming were deduced from the DNA. The data contain about 230,000 clones, 81% of them singletons. The clonotype was recovered from a woman of 80 years or more with acute or convalescent COVID-19. The sequenced material came from peripheral blood.

The CDR3 protein is CASSFAVQETQYF. Written as DNA, the CDR3 is TGTGCCAGCAGTTTTGCGGTCCAAGAGACCCAGTACTTC. V usage is TRBV12-3 or TRBV12-4 and J usage is TRBJ2-5; D is unclear. CDR3 size: 13 residues. With 3 bases removed from V and 1 base from J, the gap between germline ends came to 6 bases.